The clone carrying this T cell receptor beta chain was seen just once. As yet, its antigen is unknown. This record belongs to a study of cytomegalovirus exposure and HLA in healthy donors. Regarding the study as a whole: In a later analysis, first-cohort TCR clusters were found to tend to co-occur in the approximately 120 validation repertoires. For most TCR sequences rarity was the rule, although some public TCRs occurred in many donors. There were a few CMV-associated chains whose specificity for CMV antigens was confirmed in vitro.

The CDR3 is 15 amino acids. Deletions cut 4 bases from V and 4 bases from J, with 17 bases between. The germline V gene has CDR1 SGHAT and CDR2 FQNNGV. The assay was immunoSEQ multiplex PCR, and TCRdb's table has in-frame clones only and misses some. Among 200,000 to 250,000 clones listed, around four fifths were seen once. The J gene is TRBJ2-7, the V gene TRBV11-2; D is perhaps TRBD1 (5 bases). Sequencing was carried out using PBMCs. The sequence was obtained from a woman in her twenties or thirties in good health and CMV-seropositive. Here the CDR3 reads CASSSGPEGEYEQYF. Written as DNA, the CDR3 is TGTGCCAGCAGCTCCGGCCCAGAAGGGGAATACGAGCAGTACTTC.